A selection of T cell receptor beta chains follows, all from one sample in a study of beta chain features in type 1 diabetes. Data came from immunoSEQ multiplex PCR; TCRdb stores just in-frame clones and leaves some out. The sample includes around 280,000 clones, 8% of them seen just once. The source material was central memory CD4+ T cells from blood. The source of these receptors is a woman younger than 35 in good health. CDR3s include the opening cysteine and the closing phenylalanine or tryptophan. The D gene is left open where the match is weak. Size is stated for part of the rows, as once, few or many counts, or as a class when the clone is expanded.

j_call: TRBJ2-3; v_call: TRBV7-3; d_call: .; clone_size: .; cdr3_nt: TGTGCCAGCAGCTTAGGTGGGCGGGCCGCGGGTACGCAGTATTTT; cdr3_aa: CASSLGGRAAGTQYF
j_call: TRBJ2-3; v_call: TRBV2; d_call: .; clone_size: few; cdr3_nt: TGTGCCAGCAGTGGACGAACAGATACGCAGTATTTT; cdr3_aa: CASSGRTDTQYF
j_call: TRBJ2-3; v_call: TRBV11-2; d_call: .; clone_size: few; cdr3_nt: TGTGCCAGCAGACCCGGGGCACTATTTGATACGCAGTATTTT; cdr3_aa: CASRPGALFDTQYF
j_call: TRBJ1-2; v_call: TRBV19; d_call: .; clone_size: few; cdr3_nt: TGTGCCAGTAGATTCGGTTGGGGCGGCGGCTATGGCTACACCTTC; cdr3_aa: CASRFGWGGGYGYTF
j_call: TRBJ1-1; v_call: TRBV4-2; d_call: TRBD1; clone_size: .; cdr3_nt: TGTGCCAGCAGTCCTTCACAGGGGAGAAACACTGAAGCTTTCTTT; cdr3_aa: CASSPSQGRNTEAFF
j_call: TRBJ2-7; v_call: TRBV18; d_call: .; clone_size: many; cdr3_nt: TGTGCCAGCTCACCACTGAGGACCCCCGACGAGCAGTACTTC; cdr3_aa: CASSPLRTPDEQYF
j_call: TRBJ1-5; v_call: TRBV6-6; d_call: TRBD1; clone_size: few; cdr3_nt: TGTGCCAGCAGCACGACAGGGGGCAATCAGCCCCAGCATTTT; cdr3_aa: CASSTTGGNQPQHF
j_call: TRBJ2-2; v_call: TRBV27; d_call: TRBD2; clone_size: few; cdr3_nt: TGTGCCAGCAGGGATCTAGCGGGAAGAGGCACCGGGGAGCTGTTTTTT; cdr3_aa: CASRDLAGRGTGELFF
j_call: TRBJ1-5; v_call: TRBV7-9; d_call: .; clone_size: few; cdr3_nt: TGTGCCAGCGCTCTGAGTGGGAGCAATCAGCCCCAGCATTTT; cdr3_aa: CASALSGSNQPQHF
j_call: TRBJ2-3; v_call: TRBV2; d_call: .; clone_size: .; cdr3_nt: TGTGCCAGTTCCCGGGACCCCAAAGCAGATACGCAGTATTTT; cdr3_aa: CASSRDPKADTQYF
j_call: TRBJ2-4; v_call: TRBV28; d_call: .; clone_size: few; cdr3_nt: TGTGCCAGCAGTCGCGCGGCAGGGGAAAACATTCAGTACTTC; cdr3_aa: CASSRAAGENIQYF
j_call: TRBJ1-1; v_call: TRBV6-5; d_call: .; clone_size: .; cdr3_nt: TGTGCCAGCAGTTACTCGTTCGGTAACACTGAAGCTTTCTTT; cdr3_aa: CASSYSFGNTEAFF
j_call: TRBJ1-1; v_call: TRBV15; d_call: .; clone_size: few; cdr3_nt: TGTGCCACCAGCAGAGTGCCGGGGTTGGCTTTCTTT; cdr3_aa: CATSRVPGLAFF
j_call: TRBJ2-2; v_call: TRBV18; d_call: .; clone_size: few; cdr3_nt: TGTGCCAGCTCACCCTCAGGGGGGCACCGGGAGCTGTTTTTT; cdr3_aa: CASSPSGGHRELFF
j_call: TRBJ1-1; v_call: TRBV18; d_call: .; clone_size: many; cdr3_nt: TGTGCCAGCTCACTCGGACAGCTCAACACTGAAGCTTTCTTT; cdr3_aa: CASSLGQLNTEAFF
j_call: TRBJ2-5; v_call: TRBV5-6; d_call: .; clone_size: .; cdr3_nt: TGTGCCAGCAGCTTTTGGGGGATCAGCCAAGAGACCCAGTACTTC; cdr3_aa: CASSFWGISQETQYF
j_call: TRBJ2-5; v_call: TRBV18; d_call: .; clone_size: once; cdr3_nt: TGTGCCAGCTCACGAAGGAACAGGGAAGAGACCCAGTACTTC; cdr3_aa: CASSRRNREETQYF
j_call: TRBJ1-3; v_call: TRBV7-2; d_call: .; clone_size: few; cdr3_nt: TGTGCCAGCAGCTTAGATTTTGGTGCTTCTGGAAACACCATATATTTT; cdr3_aa: CASSLDFGASGNTIYF
j_call: TRBJ1-3; v_call: TRBV7-2; d_call: .; clone_size: .; cdr3_nt: TGTGCCAGCAGCATAACCGGAAACACCATATATTTT; cdr3_aa: CASSITGNTIYF
j_call: TRBJ2-2; v_call: TRBV18; d_call: TRBD2; clone_size: .; cdr3_nt: TGTGCCAGCTCACCAACCGCTAGCGGTTACACCGGGGAGCTGTTTTTT; cdr3_aa: CASSPTASGYTGELFF
j_call: TRBJ1-6; v_call: TRBV6-5; d_call: .; clone_size: few; cdr3_nt: TGTGCCAGCAGTTATACCCTCTATTCACCCCTCCACTTT; cdr3_aa: CASSYTLYSPLHF
j_call: TRBJ2-1; v_call: TRBV20-1; d_call: .; clone_size: .; cdr3_nt: TGCAGTGCTACCAATTACAATGAGCAGTTCTTC; cdr3_aa: CSATNYNEQFF
j_call: TRBJ1-1; v_call: TRBV29-1; d_call: .; clone_size: few; cdr3_nt: TGCAGCGTTTGGAATCCTAACACTGAAGCTTTCTTT; cdr3_aa: CSVWNPNTEAFF